The clone carrying this T cell receptor (beta chain) occurred once. Antigen specificity is unknown. The sample originates from a study of cytomegalovirus exposure and HLA in healthy donors. Study background: Falling in the Caucasian-associated ancestry cluster were 80% to 85% of some 400 genotyped donors. Overall study findings and caveats: Many donors shared some public TCRs, even though most TCR sequences were rare. The study designated 150 or so TCR beta chains cytomegalovirus-associated.

PCR involved 60 Vbeta and 13 Jbeta primers. Authors' data handling: Approximately 12 million of 70 million to 80 million unique TCR beta chains were shared, per a later count. The assay was immunoSEQ multiplex PCR, and TCRdb's table has in-frame clones only and misses some. V and J calls and clone size are as listed in that table; D and trimming were resolved from the DNA. The sample holds some 110,000 clones, about three quarters seen once. This CDR3 has 17 residues. V was clipped by 3 bases and J by 2 bases, with 19 bases between them. Looked up from germline, CDR1 is LNHDA and CDR2 is SQIVND (reference sequence).

The sample consisted of PBMCs. J is TRBJ1-2 and V is TRBV19; D not certain. This receptor was obtained from a boy aged 5-17 years in good health and CMV-seronegative. CDR3 coding DNA: TGTGCCAGTAGTATCGGCGGTCTTAGAACTCTCAACTATGGCTACACCTTC. Protein sequence: CASSIGGLRTLNYGYTF.